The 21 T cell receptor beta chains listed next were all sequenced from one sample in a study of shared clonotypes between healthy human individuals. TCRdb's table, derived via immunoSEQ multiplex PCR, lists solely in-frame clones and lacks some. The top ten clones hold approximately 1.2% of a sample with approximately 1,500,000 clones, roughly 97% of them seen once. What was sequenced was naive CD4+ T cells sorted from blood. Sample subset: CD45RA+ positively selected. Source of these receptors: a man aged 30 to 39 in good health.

The CDR3: CATSRDPRVQQFF. The CDR3 DNA reads TGTGCCACCAGCAGAGATCCCCGGGTCCAGCAGTTCTTC. V gene TRBV15 combines with J gene TRBJ2-1; D is unclear. The germline CDR1 and CDR2 sequences are LNHNV and YYDKDF (reference sequence). V gave up 0 bases and J gave up 11 bases, with 11 bases separating them. This CDR3 has 13 residues.

CDR3 loop: CASSQVGRRRYNEQFF. CDR3 bases: TGCGCCAGCAGCCAAGTGGGCCGCCGAAGATACAATGAGCAGTTCTTC. This sequence joins TRBV4-1 and TRBJ2-1; D unresolved. V was shortened by 1 base and J by 4 bases, with 14 bases between the two germline ends. Germline V gives CDR1 MGHRA, CDR2 YSYEKL. This CDR3 spans 16 amino acids.

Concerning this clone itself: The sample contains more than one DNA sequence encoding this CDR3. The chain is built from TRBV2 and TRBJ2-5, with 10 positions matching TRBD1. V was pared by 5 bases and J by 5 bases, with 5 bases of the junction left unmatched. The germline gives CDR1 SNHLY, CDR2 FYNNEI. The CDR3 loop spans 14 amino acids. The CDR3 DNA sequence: TGTGCCAGCAGTAGGGACAGGGGACGCGAGACCCAGTACTTC. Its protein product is CASSRDRGRETQYF. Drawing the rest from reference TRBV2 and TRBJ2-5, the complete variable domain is EPEVTQTPSHQVTQMGQEVILRCVPISNHLYFYWYRQILGQKVEFLVSFYNNEISEKSEIFDDQFSVERPDGSNFTLKIRSTKLEDSAMYFCASSRDRGRETQYFGPGTRLLVL.

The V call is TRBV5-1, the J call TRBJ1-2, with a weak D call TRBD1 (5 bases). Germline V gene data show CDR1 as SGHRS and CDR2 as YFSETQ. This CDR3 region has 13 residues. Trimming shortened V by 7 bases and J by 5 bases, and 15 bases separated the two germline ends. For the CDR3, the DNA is TGCGCCAGCGGGGGGATAAGGGGATATGGCTACACCTTC. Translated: CASGGIRGYGYTF.

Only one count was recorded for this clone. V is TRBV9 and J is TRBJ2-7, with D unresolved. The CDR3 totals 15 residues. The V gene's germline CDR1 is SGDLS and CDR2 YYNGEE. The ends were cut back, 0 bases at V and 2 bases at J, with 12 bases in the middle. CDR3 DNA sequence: TGTGCCAGCAGCGTAGGAGCCCGCCCAGCCTACGAGCAGTACTTC. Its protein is CASSVGARPAYEQYF.

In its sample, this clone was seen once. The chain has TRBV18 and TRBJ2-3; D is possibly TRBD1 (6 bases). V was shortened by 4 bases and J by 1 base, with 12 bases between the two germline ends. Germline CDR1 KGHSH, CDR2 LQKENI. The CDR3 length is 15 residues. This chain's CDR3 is CASSLKAGGTDTQYF. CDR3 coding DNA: TGTGCCAGCTCACTCAAGGCAGGGGGCACAGATACGCAGTATTTT.

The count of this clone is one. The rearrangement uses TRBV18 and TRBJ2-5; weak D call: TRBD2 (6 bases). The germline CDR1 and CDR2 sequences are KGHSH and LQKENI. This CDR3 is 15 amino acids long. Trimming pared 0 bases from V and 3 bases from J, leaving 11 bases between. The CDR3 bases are TGTGCCAGCTCACCACCCGGAATAGCGGAAGAGACCCAGTACTTC. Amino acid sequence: CASSPPGIAEETQYF.

Here the CDR3 DNA reads TGTGCCAGCAGTTTAGGAGCTCACGGGGCCAACGTCCTGACTTTC. Protein: CASSLGAHGANVLTF. This rearrangement joins TRBV28 to TRBJ2-6, with D hard to call. Germline V gene sequence: CDR1 MDHEN, CDR2 SYDVKM. CDR3 length equals 15 residues. V dropped 2 bases and J dropped 4 bases, with 9 bases sitting between them. Variable domain in full (rest from reference TRBV28 and TRBJ2-6): DVKVTQSSRYLVKRTGEKVFLECVQDMDHENMFWYRQDPGLGLRLIYFSYDVKMKEKGDIPEGYSVSREKKERFSLILESASTNQTSMYLCASSLGAHGANVLTFGAGSRLTVL.

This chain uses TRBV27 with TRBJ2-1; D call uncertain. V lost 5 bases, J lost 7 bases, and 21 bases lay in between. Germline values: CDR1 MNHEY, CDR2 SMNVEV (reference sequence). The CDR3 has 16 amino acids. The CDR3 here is CASSLSRVQTRNEQFF. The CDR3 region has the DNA TGTGCCAGCAGTCTTTCCCGAGTACAAACAAGGAATGAGCAGTTCTTC.

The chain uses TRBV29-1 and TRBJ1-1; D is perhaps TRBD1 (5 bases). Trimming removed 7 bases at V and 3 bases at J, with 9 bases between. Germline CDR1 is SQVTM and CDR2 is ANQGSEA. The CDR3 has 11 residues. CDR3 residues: CSEGRYTEAFF. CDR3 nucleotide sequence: TGCAGCGAGGGACGGTACACTGAAGCTTTCTTT. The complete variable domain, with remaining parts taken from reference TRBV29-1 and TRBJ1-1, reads SAVISQKPSRDICQRGTSLTIQCQVDSQVTMMFWYRQQPGQSLTLIATANQGSEATYESGFVIDKFPISRPNLTFSTLTVSNMSPEDSSIYLCSEGRYTEAFFGQGTRLTVV.

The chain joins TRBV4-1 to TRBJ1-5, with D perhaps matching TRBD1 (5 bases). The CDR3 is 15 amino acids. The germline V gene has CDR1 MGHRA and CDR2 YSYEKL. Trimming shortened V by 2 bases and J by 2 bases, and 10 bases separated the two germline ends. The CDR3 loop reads CASSQWGNGNQPQHF. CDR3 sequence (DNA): TGCGCCAGCAGCCAATGGGGGAATGGCAATCAGCCCCAGCATTTT.

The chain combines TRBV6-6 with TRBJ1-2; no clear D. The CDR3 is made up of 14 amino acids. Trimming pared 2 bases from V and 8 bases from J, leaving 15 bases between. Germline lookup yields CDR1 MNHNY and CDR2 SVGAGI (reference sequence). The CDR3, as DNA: TGTGCCAGCAGTTACACGGATCGACAAGAAGGCTACACCTTC. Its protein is CASSYTDRQEGYTF.

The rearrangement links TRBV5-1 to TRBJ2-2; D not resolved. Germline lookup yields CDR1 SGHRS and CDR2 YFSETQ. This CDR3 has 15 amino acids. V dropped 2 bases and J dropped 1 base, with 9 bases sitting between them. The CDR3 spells CASSFSSLNTGELFF. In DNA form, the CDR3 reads TGCGCCAGCAGCTTCTCCAGCTTGAACACCGGGGAGCTGTTTTTT.

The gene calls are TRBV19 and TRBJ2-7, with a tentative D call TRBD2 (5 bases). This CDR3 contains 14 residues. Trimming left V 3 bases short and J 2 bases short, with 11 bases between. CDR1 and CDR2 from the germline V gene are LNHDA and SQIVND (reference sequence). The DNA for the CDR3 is TGTGCCAGTAGTATCGTGGGGAGTACCTACGAGCAGTACTTC. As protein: CASSIVGSTYEQYF.

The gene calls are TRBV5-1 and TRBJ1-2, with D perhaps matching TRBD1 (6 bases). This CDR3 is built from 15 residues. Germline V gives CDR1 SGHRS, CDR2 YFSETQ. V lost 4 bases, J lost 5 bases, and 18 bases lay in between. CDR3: CASSPPGGAKYGYTF. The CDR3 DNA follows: TGCGCCAGCAGCCCCCCCGGGGGGGCCAAGTATGGCTACACCTTC. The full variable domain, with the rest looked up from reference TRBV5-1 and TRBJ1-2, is KAGVTQTPRYLIKTRGQQVTLSCSPISGHRSVSWYQQTPGQGLQFLFEYFSETQRNKGNFPGRFSGRQFSNSRSEMNVSTLELGDSALYLCASSPPGGAKYGYTFGSGTRLTVV.

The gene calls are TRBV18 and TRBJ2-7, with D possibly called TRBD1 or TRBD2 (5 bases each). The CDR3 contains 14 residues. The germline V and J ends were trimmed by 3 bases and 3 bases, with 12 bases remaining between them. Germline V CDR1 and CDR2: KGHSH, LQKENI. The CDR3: CASSPSRDDYEQYF. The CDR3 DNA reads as TGTGCCAGCTCACCCTCTAGGGACGACTACGAGCAGTACTTC.

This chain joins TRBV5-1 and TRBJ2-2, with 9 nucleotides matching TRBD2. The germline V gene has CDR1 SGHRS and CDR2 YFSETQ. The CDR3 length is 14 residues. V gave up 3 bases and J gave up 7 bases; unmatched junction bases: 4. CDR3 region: CASSYPSGNGELFF. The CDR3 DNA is TGCGCCAGCAGCTACCCTAGCGGGAACGGGGAGCTGTTTTTT. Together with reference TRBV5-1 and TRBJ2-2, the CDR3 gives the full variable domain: KAGVTQTPRYLIKTRGQQVTLSCSPISGHRSVSWYQQTPGQGLQFLFEYFSETQRNKGNFPGRFSGRQFSNSRSEMNVSTLELGDSALYLCASSYPSGNGELFFGEGSRLTVL.

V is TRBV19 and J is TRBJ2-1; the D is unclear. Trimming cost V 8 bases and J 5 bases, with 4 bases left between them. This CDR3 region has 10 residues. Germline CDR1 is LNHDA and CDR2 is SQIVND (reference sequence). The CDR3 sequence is CASSDNEQFF. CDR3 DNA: TGTGCCAGTTCAGACAATGAGCAGTTCTTC.

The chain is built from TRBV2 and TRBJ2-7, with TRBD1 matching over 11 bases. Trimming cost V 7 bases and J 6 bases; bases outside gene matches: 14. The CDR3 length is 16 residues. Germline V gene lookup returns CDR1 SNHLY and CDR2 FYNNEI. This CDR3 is CASTNEGRTGGAEQYF. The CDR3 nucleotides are TGTGCCAGCACCAATGAGGGCCGGACAGGGGGCGCCGAGCAGTACTTC.

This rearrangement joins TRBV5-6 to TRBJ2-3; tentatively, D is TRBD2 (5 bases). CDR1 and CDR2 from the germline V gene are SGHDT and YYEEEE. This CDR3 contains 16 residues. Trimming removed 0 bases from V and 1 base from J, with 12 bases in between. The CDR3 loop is CASSLGKVRGTDTQYF. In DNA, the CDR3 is TGTGCCAGCAGCTTGGGGAAGGTGAGGGGCACAGATACGCAGTATTTT. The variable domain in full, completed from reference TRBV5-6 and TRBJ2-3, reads DAGVTQSPTHLIKTRGQQVTLRCSPKSGHDTVSWYQQALGQGPQFIFQYYEEEERQRGNFPDRFSGHQFPNYSSELNVNALLLGDSALYLCASSLGKVRGTDTQYFGPGTRLTVL.

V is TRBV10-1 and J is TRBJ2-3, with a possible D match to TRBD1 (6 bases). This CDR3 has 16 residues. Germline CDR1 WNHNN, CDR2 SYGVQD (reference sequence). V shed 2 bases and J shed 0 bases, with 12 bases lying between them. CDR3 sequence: CASSEDRPTSTDTQYF. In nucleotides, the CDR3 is TGCGCCAGCAGTGAGGACAGGCCAACTAGCACAGATACGCAGTATTTT.